This T cell receptor beta chain was recorded in a study of CD8 T cells in ankylosing spondylitis. Study conclusions and caveats: Matched synovial fluid from ankylosing spondylitis patients was reported to be enriched for disease-linked clones.

This clonotype has ten or more counts. Antigen: not known. Germline assignment: CDR1 GTSNPN and CDR2 SVGIG (reference sequence). With 0 bases removed from V and 3 bases from J, the gap between germline ends came to 8 bases. The CDR3 is 13 amino acids. TCRdb passed the 5' RACE reads through MiXCR, listing each CDR3 protein once. The sample contains 100,000 to 150,000 distinct CDR3 sequences, 9.5% to 12% of which appear only once. The TCR comes from a female donor with ankylosing spondylitis or in good health (not recorded which). The chain is built from TRBV30 and TRBJ1-1, with D uncertain. The sequenced material came from blood, either unsorted or a sorted T cell fraction (not recorded which). The CDR3 region has the DNA TGTGCCTGGAGTGTACAAGGGTACACTGAAGCTTTCTTT. Translation: CAWSVQGYTEAFF. Full variable domain (outside the CDR3, taken from reference TRBV30 and TRBJ1-1): SQTIHQWPATLVQPVGSPLSLECTVEGTSNPNLYWYRQAAGRGLQLLFYSVGIGQISSEVPQNLSASRPQDRQFILSSKKLLLSDSGFYLCAWSVQGYTEAFFGQGTRLTVV.